These 18 T cell receptor beta chains were all obtained from the same sample, sequenced in a study of human T cells and chemical hapten exposure. This sample's time point: patch test 2, 6 weeks after DPC sensitization. As for treatment: therapeutic diphenylcyclopropenone sensitization with weekly scalp DPC. TCRdb processed the RACE reads anew with MiXCR; each CDR3 protein has one entry. The sample contains a few hundred thousand distinct CDR3 sequences, under 6.5% of which appear only once. Material: whole blood, obtained in connection with sensitization to the hapten diphenylcyclopropenone (DPC). All receptors come from a woman under 30 with alopecia areata. Some clones in this sample may be carry-over from other donors' samples.

This clonotype was recorded at least ten times. The chain carries TRBV12-3 or TRBV12-4 and TRBJ1-1; TRBD1 might be the D (5 bases). This CDR3 region has 14 residues. The V and J ends lost 3 bases and 5 bases respectively, with 13 bases between them. The CDR3 nucleotides read TGTGCCAGCAGTTTTGAGGGGCTGTGGACTGAAGCTTTCTTT. Its protein is CASSFEGLWTEAFF.

This clonotype was counted a few times. Here the CDR3 reads CATSESWGTDTQYF. In DNA, the CDR3 is TGTGCCACCAGTGAATCGTGGGGCACAGATACGCAGTATTTT. This chain connects TRBV24-1 to TRBJ2-3; no clear D gene. V gave up 4 bases and J gave up 1 base, with 8 bases separating them. Germline values: CDR1 KGHDR, CDR2 SFDVKD. There are 14 residues in the CDR3.

V is TRBV7-9 and J is TRBJ2-3; 7 bases agree with TRBD2. The CDR3 has 16 amino acids. Germline loops: CDR1 SEHNR, CDR2 FQNEAQ (reference sequence). V shed 6 bases and J 0 bases; nucleotides not matched to a gene: 9. CDR3 DNA sequence: TGTGCCAGCAGTGTTAGACTAGCCACTAGCACAGATACGCAGTATTTT. Amino acid sequence: CASSVRLATSTDTQYF.

This clonotype showed up many times. The chain combines TRBV20-1 with TRBJ1-2; D gene uncertain. Trimming left V 2 bases short and J 5 bases short, with 12 bases between. The CDR3 length is 13 residues. CDR1 and CDR2 (germline): DFQATT, SNEGSKA (reference sequence). In DNA form, the CDR3 reads TGCAGTGCTAGATCGGCAGGTTCTTATGGCTACACCTTC. Protein product: CSARSAGSYGYTF.

The chain links TRBV6-2 or TRBV6-3 to TRBJ2-6; the D gene is possibly TRBD2 (5 bases). Germline CDR1 and CDR2: MNHEY and SVGEGT. Deletions cut 8 bases from V and 0 bases from J, with 14 bases between. This CDR3 has 16 residues. CDR3 residues: CASGKGRDSGANVLTF. The CDR3 DNA sequence: TGTGCCAGCGGTAAAGGACGGGACTCTGGGGCCAACGTCCTGACTTTC.

This clonotype has at least ten counts. This chain connects TRBV12-3 or TRBV12-4 to TRBJ2-1; maybe TRBD2 (6 bases). The length of the CDR3 is 16 residues. Deletions cut 5 bases from V and 0 bases from J, with 14 bases between. CDR3 protein: CASSLKRGNSYNEQFF. The CDR3 nucleotides read TGTGCCAGCAGTCTTAAACGGGGGAACTCCTACAATGAGCAGTTCTTC.

This clonotype was seen repeatedly, ten times or more. This chain uses TRBV7-9 with TRBJ1-6, with D perhaps TRBD1 (5 bases). Deletions cut 7 bases from V and 7 bases from J, with 14 bases between. CDR1 and CDR2 (germline): SEHNR, FQNEAQ (reference sequence). The CDR3 totals 14 residues. The CDR3 nucleotides read TGTGCCAGCACCCTAGTCGAGGGGAATTCACCCCTCCACTTT. Residues: CASTLVEGNSPLHF.

This clonotype came up many times. The chain is built from TRBV29-1 and TRBJ2-4, with 7 bases that match TRBD1. The germline gives CDR1 SQVTM, CDR2 ANQGSEA. With 4 bases clipped from V and 6 bases from J, the junction kept 6 bases outside the gene matches. The CDR3 is made up of 13 amino acids. The CDR3 bases are TGCAGCGTTGGGCAGGGGGATCGAAACATTCAGTACTTC. It encodes CSVGQGDRNIQYF.

This clonotype appeared a few times. The chain couples TRBV3-1 to TRBJ2-1; no reliable D call. Deletions cut 1 base from V and 4 bases from J, with 5 bases between. This CDR3 has 13 amino acids. Per germline, CDR1 LGHDT and CDR2 YNNKEL (reference sequence). DNA for the CDR3: TGTGCCAGCAGCCAAGCCGGTTACAATGAGCAGTTCTTC. Protein: CASSQAGYNEQFF.

This clonotype came up a few times. V and J are TRBV6-2 or TRBV6-3 and TRBJ2-2, with D possibly TRBD1 on 5 matching bases. V gave up 8 bases and J gave up 2 bases, with 9 bases separating them. The CDR3 covers 13 residues. CDR1 MNHEY and CDR2 SVGEGT come from the germline V gene. CDR3 loop: CASETDNTGELFF. CDR3 DNA sequence: TGTGCCAGCGAGACAGATAACACCGGGGAGCTGTTTTTT.

This clonotype was counted many times. V and J are TRBV4-3 and TRBJ1-2; the match to TRBD1 covers 8 bases. CDR3 length equals 17 residues. The V and J ends lost 0 bases and 5 bases, in that order; junction bases with no gene match: 11. Germline CDR1 reads LGHNA; CDR2 reads YSLEER. CDR3 sequence (DNA): TGCGCCAGCAGCCAAGAATCTCATGCAGGGGGCGGGTATGGCTACACCTTC. It encodes CASSQESHAGGGYGYTF.

This clonotype was found many times. This chain joins TRBV27 and TRBJ2-1; the match to TRBD2 covers 13 bases. The CDR3 covers 16 residues. CDR1 and CDR2 from the germline V gene are MNHEY and SMNVEV (reference sequence). V was clipped by 3 bases and J by 9 bases; unmatched bases: 8. In DNA, the CDR3 is TGTGCCAGCAGTTTGACGACTAGCGGGGGGCCAGGTGAGCAGTTCTTC. This encodes CASSLTTSGGPGEQFF.

This clonotype occurred a few times. The chain carries TRBV7-2 and TRBJ2-3; 11 nucleotides agree with TRBD2. This CDR3 is built from 17 residues. Trimming at V came to 0 bases and at J to 2 bases, leaving 4 bases not matched to a gene. CDR1 and CDR2 from the germline V gene are SGHTA and FQGNSA. CDR3 sequence: CASSLAGSGGATDTQYF. Here the CDR3 DNA reads TGTGCCAGCAGCTTAGCCGGTAGCGGGGGGGCCACAGATACGCAGTATTTT.

The CDR3: CSAASGVRTDTQYF. The DNA of the CDR3 is TGCAGTGCAGCGTCAGGCGTTCGCACAGATACGCAGTATTTT. This chain joins TRBV20-1 and TRBJ2-3, with no clear D. Germline values: CDR1 DFQATT, CDR2 SNEGSKA (reference sequence). CDR3 length: 14 residues. The V end was cut by 6 bases, the J end by 1 base, with 14 bases between.

At least ten counts were recorded for this clonotype. The chain uses TRBV6-5 and TRBJ1-2; D perhaps matches TRBD1 (6 bases). Germline CDR1 reads MNHEY; CDR2 reads SVGAGI. The CDR3 has 14 residues. V lost 6 bases and J lost 4, with 15 bases in between. The CDR3, as DNA: TGTGCCAGCAGCAACAGGGTCGAGGGCTATGGCTACACCTTC. This encodes CASSNRVEGYGYTF.

The gene calls are TRBV29-1 and TRBJ1-2; a possible D gene is TRBD1 (5 bases). V lost 7 bases to trimming and J lost 0 bases, with 15 bases between them. CDR1 and CDR2 (germline): SQVTM, ANQGSEA. The CDR3 contains 14 residues. The CDR3 DNA reads TGCAGCGCCGGGAGAGGGGTGACTAACTATGGCTACACCTTC. Its translation is CSAGRGVTNYGYTF. The full variable domain, its missing parts supplied by reference TRBV29-1 and TRBJ1-2, is SAVISQKPSRDICQRGTSLTIQCQVDSQVTMMFWYRQQPGQSLTLIATANQGSEATYESGFVIDKFPISRPNLTFSTLTVSNMSPEDSSIYLCSAGRGVTNYGYTFGSGTRLTVV.

The sample holds many counts of this clonotype. J is TRBJ1-6 and V is TRBV20-1, with D tentatively TRBD1 (6 bases). The CDR3 runs to 13 residues. V shed 4 bases and J shed 7 bases, with 11 bases lying between them. Germline V CDR1 and CDR2: DFQATT, SNEGSKA (reference sequence). CDR3 coding DNA: TGCAGTGCTAAGGTTCAGGGGAATTCACCCCTCCACTTT. Translation: CSAKVQGNSPLHF.

The chain links TRBV3-1 to TRBJ2-7; 8 bases agree with TRBD1. Germline assignment: CDR1 LGHDT and CDR2 YNNKEL (reference sequence). Losses at the gene ends were 4 bases for V and 5 bases for J; bases not matched to a gene: 7. The CDR3 totals 14 residues. The CDR3 sequence is CASSPTGDYNEQYF. CDR3 coding DNA: TGTGCCAGCAGCCCGACAGGGGATTACAACGAGCAGTACTTC.